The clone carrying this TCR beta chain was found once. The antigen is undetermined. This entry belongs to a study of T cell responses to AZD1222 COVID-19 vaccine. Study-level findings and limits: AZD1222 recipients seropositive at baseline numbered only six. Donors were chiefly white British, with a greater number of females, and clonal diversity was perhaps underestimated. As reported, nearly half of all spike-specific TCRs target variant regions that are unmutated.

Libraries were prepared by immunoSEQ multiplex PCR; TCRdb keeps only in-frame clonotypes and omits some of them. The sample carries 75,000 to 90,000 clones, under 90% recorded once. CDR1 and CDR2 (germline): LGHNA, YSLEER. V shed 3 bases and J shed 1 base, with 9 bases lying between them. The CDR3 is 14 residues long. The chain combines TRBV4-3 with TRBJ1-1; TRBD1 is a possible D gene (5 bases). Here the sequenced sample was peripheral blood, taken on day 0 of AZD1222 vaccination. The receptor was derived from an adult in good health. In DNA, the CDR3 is TGCGCCAGCAGCCAGGACATAAGGAACACTGAAGCTTTCTTT. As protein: CASSQDIRNTEAFF.